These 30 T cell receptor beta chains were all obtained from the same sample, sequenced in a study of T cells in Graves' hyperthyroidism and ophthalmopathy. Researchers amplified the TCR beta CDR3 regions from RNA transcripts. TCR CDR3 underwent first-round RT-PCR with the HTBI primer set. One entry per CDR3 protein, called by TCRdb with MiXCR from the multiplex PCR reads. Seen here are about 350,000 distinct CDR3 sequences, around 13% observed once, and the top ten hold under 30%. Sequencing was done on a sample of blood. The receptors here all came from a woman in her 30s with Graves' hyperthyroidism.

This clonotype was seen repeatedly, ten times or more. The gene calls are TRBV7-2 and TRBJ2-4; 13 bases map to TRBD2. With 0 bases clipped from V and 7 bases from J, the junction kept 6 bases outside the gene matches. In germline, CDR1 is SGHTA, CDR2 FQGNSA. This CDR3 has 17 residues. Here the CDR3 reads CASSLALGLAGLNIQYF. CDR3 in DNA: TGTGCCAGCAGCTTAGCATTGGGACTAGCGGGACTTAACATTCAGTACTTC.

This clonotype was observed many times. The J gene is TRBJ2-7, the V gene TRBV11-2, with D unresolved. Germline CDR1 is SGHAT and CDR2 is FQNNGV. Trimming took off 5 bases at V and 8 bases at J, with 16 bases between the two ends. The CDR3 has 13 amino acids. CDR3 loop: CASSGLSGGQQYF. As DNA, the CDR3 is TGTGCCAGCAGCGGGCTTAGTGGCGGACAGCAGTACTTC.

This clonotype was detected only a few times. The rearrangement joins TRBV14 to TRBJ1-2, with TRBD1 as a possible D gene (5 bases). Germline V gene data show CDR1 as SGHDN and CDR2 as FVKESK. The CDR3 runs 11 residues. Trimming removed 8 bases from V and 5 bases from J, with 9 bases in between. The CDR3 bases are TGTGCCAGCCGGAGGGGATATGGCTACACCTTC. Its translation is CASRRGYGYTF.

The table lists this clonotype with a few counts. CDR3 bases: TGCAGTGCTGAACCCACTAGGCAACGATTCGGGTACGAGCAGTACTTC. It translates to CSAEPTRQRFGYEQYF. The chain recombines TRBV20-1 with TRBJ2-7, with a tentative D call TRBD2 (5 bases). Germline loops: CDR1 DFQATT, CDR2 SNEGSKA (reference sequence). The CDR3 is 16 residues long. Trimming removed 5 bases from V and 4 bases from J, with 24 bases in between.

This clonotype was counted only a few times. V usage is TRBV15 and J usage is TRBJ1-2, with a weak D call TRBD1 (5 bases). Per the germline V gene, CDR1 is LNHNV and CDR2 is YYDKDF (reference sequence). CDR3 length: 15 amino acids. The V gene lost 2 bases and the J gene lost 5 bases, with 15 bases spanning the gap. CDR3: CATSRSRDGTYGYTF. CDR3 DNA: TGTGCCACCAGCAGATCACGGGACGGCACTTATGGCTACACCTTC. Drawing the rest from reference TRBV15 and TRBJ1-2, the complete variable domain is DAMVIQNPRYQVTQFGKPVTLSCSQTLNHNVMYWYQQKSSQAPKLLFHYYDKDFNNEADTPDNFQSRRPNTSFCFLDIRSPGLGDTAMYLCATSRSRDGTYGYTFGSGTRLTVV.

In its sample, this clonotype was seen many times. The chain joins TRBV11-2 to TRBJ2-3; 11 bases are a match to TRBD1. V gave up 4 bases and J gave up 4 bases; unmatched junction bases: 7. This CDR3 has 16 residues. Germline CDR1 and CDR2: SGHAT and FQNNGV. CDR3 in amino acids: CASSSRGTGGPDTQYF. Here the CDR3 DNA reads TGTGCCAGCAGCTCGAGGGGGACAGGGGGACCAGATACGCAGTATTTT. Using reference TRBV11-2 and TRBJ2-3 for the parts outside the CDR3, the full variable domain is EAGVAQSPRYKIIEKRQSVAFWCNPISGHATLYWYQQILGQGPKLLIQFQNNGVVDDSQLPKDRFSAERLKGVDSTLKIQPAKLEDSAVYLCASSSRGTGGPDTQYFGPGTRLTVL.

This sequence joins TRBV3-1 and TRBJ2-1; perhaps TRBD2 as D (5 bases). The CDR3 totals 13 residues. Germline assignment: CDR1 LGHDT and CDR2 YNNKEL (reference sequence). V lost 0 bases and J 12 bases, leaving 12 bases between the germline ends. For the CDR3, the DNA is TGTGCCAGCAGCCAAGATAAGAGGGAAGGGCAGTTCTTC. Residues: CASSQDKREGQFF.

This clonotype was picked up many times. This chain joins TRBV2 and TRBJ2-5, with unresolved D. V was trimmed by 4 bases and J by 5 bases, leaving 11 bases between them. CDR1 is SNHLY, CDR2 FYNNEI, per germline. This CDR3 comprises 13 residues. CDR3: CASSVSRWETQYF. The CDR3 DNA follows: TGTGCCAGCAGTGTCTCCAGGTGGGAGACCCAGTACTTC.

The chain's CDR3 is CAGGRREGNQPQHF. The CDR3 DNA follows: TGTGCCGGCGGAAGGAGGGAGGGCAATCAGCCCCAGCATTTT. The V and J genes are TRBV2 and TRBJ1-5, with D unresolved. Germline CDR1 SNHLY, CDR2 FYNNEI. V dropped 11 bases and J dropped 2 bases, with 16 bases sitting between them. The CDR3 extends over 14 amino acids.

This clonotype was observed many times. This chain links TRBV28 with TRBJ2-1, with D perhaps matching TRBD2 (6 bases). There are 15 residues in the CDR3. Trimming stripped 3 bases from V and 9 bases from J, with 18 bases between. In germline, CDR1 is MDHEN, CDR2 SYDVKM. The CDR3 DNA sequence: TGTGCCAGCAGTTTTTCTGGCGGGGCGCCTAGTGAGCAGTTCTTC. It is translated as CASSFSGGAPSEQFF.

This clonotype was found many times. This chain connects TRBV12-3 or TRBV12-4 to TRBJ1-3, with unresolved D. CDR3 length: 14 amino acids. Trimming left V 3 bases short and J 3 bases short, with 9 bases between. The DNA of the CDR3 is TGTGCCAGCAGTTTGGGCCAGGATGGAAACACCATATATTTT. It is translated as CASSLGQDGNTIYF.

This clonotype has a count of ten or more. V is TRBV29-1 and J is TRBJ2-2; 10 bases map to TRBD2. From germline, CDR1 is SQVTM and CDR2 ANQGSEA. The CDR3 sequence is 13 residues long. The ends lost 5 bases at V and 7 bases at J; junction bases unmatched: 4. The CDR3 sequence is CSVSSSGSGELFF. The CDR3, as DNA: TGCAGCGTTTCATCTAGCGGGAGCGGGGAGCTGTTTTTT.

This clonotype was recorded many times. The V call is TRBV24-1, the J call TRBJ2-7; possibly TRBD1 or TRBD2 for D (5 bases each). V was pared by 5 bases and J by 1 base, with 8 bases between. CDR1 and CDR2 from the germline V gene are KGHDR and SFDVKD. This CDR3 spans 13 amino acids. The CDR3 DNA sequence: TGTGCCACCAGTGGAGGGGAGTCCTACGAGCAGTACTTC. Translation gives CATSGGESYEQYF.

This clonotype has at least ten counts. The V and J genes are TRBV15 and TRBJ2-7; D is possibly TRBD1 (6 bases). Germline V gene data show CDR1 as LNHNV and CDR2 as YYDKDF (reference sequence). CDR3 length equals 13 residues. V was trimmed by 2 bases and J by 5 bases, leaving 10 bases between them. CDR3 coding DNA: TGTGCCACCAGCAGAAACAGGGACCACGAGCAGTACTTC. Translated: CATSRNRDHEQYF.

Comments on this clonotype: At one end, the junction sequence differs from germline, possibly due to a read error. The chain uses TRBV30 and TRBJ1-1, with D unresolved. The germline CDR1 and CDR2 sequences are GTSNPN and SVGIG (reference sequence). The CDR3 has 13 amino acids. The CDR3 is CALDPPVDTEAFF. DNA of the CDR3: TGCGCCCTGGACCCGCCGGTGGACACTGAAGCTTTCTTT.

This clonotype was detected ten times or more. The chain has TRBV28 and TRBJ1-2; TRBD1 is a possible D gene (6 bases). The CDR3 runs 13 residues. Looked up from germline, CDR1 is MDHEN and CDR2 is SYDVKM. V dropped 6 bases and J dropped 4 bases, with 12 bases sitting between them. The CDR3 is CASSRGGLYGYTF. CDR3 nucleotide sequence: TGTGCCAGCAGCCGGGGGGGGCTCTATGGCTACACCTTC.

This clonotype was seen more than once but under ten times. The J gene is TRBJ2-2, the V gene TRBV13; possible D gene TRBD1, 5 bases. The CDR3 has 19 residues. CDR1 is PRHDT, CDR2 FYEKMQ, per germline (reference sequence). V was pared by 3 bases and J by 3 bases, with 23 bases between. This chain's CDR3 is CASSFRSSWTPRYTGELFF. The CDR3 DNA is TGTGCCAGCAGCTTTAGGAGTAGTTGGACACCGCGTTACACCGGGGAGCTGTTTTTT.

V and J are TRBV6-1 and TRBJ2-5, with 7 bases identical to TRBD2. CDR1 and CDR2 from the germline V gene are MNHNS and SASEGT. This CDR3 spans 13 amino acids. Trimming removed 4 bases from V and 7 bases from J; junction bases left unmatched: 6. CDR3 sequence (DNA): TGTGCCAGCAGTGTTTCGCGCGGGGGGACCCAGTACTTC. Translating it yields CASSVSRGGTQYF.

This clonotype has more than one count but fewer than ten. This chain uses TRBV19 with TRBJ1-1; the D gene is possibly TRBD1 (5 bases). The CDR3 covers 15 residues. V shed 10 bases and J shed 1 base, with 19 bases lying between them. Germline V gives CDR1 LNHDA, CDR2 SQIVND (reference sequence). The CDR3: CATSRGPPENTEAFF. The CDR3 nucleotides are TGTGCCACTTCACGGGGACCGCCGGAGAACACTGAAGCTTTCTTT.

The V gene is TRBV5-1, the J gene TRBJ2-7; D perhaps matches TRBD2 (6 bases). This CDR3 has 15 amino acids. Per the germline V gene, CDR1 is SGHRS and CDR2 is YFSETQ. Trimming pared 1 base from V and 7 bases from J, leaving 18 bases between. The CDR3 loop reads CASSLMEGSGWEQYF. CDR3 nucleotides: TGCGCCAGCAGCTTGATGGAGGGCTCAGGGTGGGAGCAGTACTTC.

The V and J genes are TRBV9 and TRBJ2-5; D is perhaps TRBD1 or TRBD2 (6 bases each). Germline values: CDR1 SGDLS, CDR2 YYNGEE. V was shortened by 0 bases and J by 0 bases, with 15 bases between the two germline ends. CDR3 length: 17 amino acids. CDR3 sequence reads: CASSVERGASDQETQYF. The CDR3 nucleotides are TGTGCCAGCAGCGTAGAGAGGGGGGCTAGCGACCAAGAGACCCAGTACTTC. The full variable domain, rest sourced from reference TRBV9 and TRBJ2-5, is DSGVTQTPKHLITATGQRVTLRCSPRSGDLSVYWYQQSLDQGLQFLIQYYNGEERAKGNILERFSAQQFPDLHSELNLSSLELGDSALYFCASSVERGASDQETQYFGPGTRLLVL.

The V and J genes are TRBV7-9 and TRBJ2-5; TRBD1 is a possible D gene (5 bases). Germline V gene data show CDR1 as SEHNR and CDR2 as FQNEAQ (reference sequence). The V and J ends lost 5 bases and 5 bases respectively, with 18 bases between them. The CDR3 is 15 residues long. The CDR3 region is CASSTGPGLRETQYF. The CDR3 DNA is TGTGCCAGCAGCACAGGCCCCGGGCTGCGGGAGACCCAGTACTTC.

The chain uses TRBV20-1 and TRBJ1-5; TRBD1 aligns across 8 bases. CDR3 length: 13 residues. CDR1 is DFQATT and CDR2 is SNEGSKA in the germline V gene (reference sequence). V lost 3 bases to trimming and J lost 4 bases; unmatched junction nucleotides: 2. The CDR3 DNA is TGCAGTGCTAGTCAGGGGGCTAATCAGCCCCAGCATTTT. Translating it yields CSASQGANQPQHF.

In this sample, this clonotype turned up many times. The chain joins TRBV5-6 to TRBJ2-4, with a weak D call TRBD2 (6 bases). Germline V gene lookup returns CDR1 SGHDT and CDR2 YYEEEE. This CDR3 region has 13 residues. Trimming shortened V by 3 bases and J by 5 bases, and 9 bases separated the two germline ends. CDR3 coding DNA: TGTGCCAGCAGCTCCACGGGGGAAAACATTCAGTACTTC. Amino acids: CASSSTGENIQYF.

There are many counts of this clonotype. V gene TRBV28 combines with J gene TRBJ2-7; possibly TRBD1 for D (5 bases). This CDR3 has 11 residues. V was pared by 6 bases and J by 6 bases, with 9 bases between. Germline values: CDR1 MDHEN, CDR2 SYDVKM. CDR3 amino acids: CASSLGAEQYF. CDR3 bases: TGTGCCAGCAGCCTAGGGGCCGAGCAGTACTTC. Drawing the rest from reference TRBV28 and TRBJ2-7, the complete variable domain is DVKVTQSSRYLVKRTGEKVFLECVQDMDHENMFWYRQDPGLGLRLIYFSYDVKMKEKGDIPEGYSVSREKKERFSLILESASTNQTSMYLCASSLGAEQYFGPGTRLTVT.

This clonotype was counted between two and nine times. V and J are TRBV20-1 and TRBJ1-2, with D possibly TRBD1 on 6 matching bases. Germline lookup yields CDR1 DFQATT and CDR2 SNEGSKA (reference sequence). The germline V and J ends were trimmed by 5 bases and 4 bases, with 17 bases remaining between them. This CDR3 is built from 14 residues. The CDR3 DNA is TGCAGTGCTTTAACCCAACAGGGCGGCTATGGCTACACCTTC. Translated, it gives CSALTQQGGYGYTF.

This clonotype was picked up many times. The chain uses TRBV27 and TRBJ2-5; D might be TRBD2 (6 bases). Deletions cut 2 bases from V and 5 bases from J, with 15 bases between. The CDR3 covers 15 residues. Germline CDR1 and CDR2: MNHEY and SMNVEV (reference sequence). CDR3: CASSLGRWGSETQYF. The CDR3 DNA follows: TGTGCCAGCAGTTTAGGGAGGTGGGGGTCCGAGACCCAGTACTTC.

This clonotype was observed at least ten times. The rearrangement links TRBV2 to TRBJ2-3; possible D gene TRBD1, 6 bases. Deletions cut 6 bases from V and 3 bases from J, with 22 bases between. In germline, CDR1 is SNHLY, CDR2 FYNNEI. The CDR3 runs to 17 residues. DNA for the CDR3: TGTGCCAGCAGGGACTCCCGGGTCCTAGGACAGACAGATACGCAGTATTTT. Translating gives CASRDSRVLGQTDTQYF.

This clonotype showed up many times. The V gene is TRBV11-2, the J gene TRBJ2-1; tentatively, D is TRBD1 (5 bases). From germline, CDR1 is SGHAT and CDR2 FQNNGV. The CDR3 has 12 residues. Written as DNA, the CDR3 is TGTGCAGACAGCGTATTTTCGAATGAGCAGTTCTTC. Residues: CADSVFSNEQFF.

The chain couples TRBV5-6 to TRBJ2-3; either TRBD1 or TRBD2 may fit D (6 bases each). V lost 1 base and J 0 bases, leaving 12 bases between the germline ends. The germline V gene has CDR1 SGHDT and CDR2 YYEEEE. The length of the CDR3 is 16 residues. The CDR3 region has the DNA TGTGCCAGCAGCTTGTTGGGGGGCACTAGCACAGATACGCAGTATTTT. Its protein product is CASSLLGGTSTDTQYF.